Shown below are 14 T cell receptor beta chains from a single sample sequenced in a study of cytomegalovirus exposure and HLA in healthy donors. Researchers ran the PCR with 60 Vbeta and 13 Jbeta primers. Assay used: immunoSEQ multiplex PCR; TCRdb lists only in-frame clones, some missing. Of some 150,000 clones listed, around 80% were seen once; the top ten hold roughly 1.9%. Material: PBMCs. These receptors originate from a young woman in good health and CMV-seropositive.

The J gene is TRBJ2-7, the V gene TRBV5-1, with unresolved D. V lost 0 bases to trimming and J lost 0 bases, with 7 bases between them. Germline assignment: CDR1 SGHRS and CDR2 YFSETQ. The CDR3 extends over 14 amino acids. CDR3 nucleotide sequence: TGCGCCAGCAGCTTGGATCCGGGCTCCTACGAGCAGTACTTC. It specifies CASSLDPGSYEQYF.

This clone occurred once. The chain has TRBV2 and TRBJ1-5; D call uncertain. The CDR3 is 13 amino acids. Deletions cut 4 bases from V and 0 bases from J, with 4 bases between. From germline, CDR1 is SNHLY and CDR2 FYNNEI. CDR3 sequence reads: CASSADSNQPQHF. The CDR3 bases are TGTGCCAGCAGTGCAGATAGCAATCAGCCCCAGCATTTT.

The chain couples TRBV15 to TRBJ1-1; the D gene is possibly TRBD1 (5 bases). The V end lost 3 bases, the J end lost 6 bases, and 17 bases lay between the germline ends. The CDR3 loop spans 15 amino acids. Germline values: CDR1 LNHNV, CDR2 YYDKDF (reference sequence). CDR3 in DNA: TGTGCCACCAGCAGTAGACTCACTCCGGGGGCTGAAGCTTTCTTT. Its translation: CATSSRLTPGAEAFF.

This clone was seen a few times. The rearrangement uses TRBV7-9 and TRBJ1-5; TRBD1 is a possible D gene (6 bases). The germline V gene has CDR1 SEHNR and CDR2 FQNEAQ (reference sequence). The V and J ends lost 4 bases and 5 bases respectively, with 18 bases between them. The CDR3 extends over 16 amino acids. The CDR3 spells CASSSSTGPPYQPQHF. As DNA, the CDR3 is TGTGCCAGCAGCTCCTCGACAGGCCCCCCATATCAGCCCCAGCATTTT.

V is TRBV6-5 and J is TRBJ2-1; tentatively, D is TRBD1 (6 bases). There are 14 residues in the CDR3. Between the trimmed V and J ends, which lost 1 base and 4 bases, there was a span of 8 bases. Germline-derived CDR1 and CDR2 are MNHEY and SVGAGI. The CDR3 loop is CASSYFGQYNEQFF. Written as DNA, the CDR3 is TGTGCCAGCAGTTACTTCGGACAGTACAATGAGCAGTTCTTC.

The J gene is TRBJ1-1, the V gene TRBV27, with 9 nucleotides matching TRBD1. V gave up 7 bases and J gave up 6 bases; unmatched junction bases: 15. The CDR3 consists of 16 residues. From germline, CDR1 is MNHEY and CDR2 SMNVEV (reference sequence). The DNA for the CDR3 is TGTGCCAGCACCAAAAGTCCCGGACAGGGGTTTTCTGAAGCTTTCTTT. Its protein product is CASTKSPGQGFSEAFF.

The chain combines TRBV4-3 with TRBJ1-1; 7 bases fit TRBD1. From germline, CDR1 is LGHNA and CDR2 YSLEER. The trim removed 4 bases at V and 2 bases at J, leaving 7 bases unmatched. The CDR3 consists of 15 residues. The CDR3 region has the DNA TGCGCCAGCAGCCCGGGGGACAGACGAAACACTGAAGCTTTCTTT. This codes for CASSPGDRRNTEAFF.

V and J are TRBV19 and TRBJ2-2; D possibly corresponds to TRBD1 (5 bases). Trimming removed 3 bases from V and 6 bases from J, with 11 bases in between. From germline, CDR1 is LNHDA and CDR2 SQIVND (reference sequence). This CDR3 contains 14 residues. As DNA, the CDR3 is TGTGCCAGTAGTATCACGCTAGGGGCCGGGGAGCTGTTTTTT. Protein product: CASSITLGAGELFF.

There are a few counts of this clone. This chain links TRBV6-1 with TRBJ1-5; D might be TRBD1 (5 bases). The CDR3 consists of 14 residues. Germline CDR1 is MNHNS and CDR2 is SASEGT. The V end lost 2 bases, the J end lost 7 bases, and 12 bases lay between the germline ends. The CDR3 DNA sequence: TGTGCCAGCAGTGAACGGGGGGGAGGGCAGCCCCAGCATTTT. Translated, it gives CASSERGGGQPQHF.

This clone was seen a few times. This rearrangement joins TRBV4-1 to TRBJ2-4; 9 bases are shared with TRBD1. The CDR3 is 14 amino acids. Germline lookup yields CDR1 MGHRA and CDR2 YSYEKL. V shed 0 bases, J shed 15 bases, and the junction held 9 bases outside the gene matches. This chain's CDR3 is CASSQESGTGRGYF. In DNA form, the CDR3 reads TGCGCCAGCAGCCAAGAGTCCGGGACAGGGAGGGGGTACTTC.

The chain couples TRBV10-3 to TRBJ2-5; D is ambiguous. The V end lost 11 bases, the J end lost 5 bases, and 6 bases lay between the germline ends. The CDR3 spans 9 residues. Germline CDR1 ENHRY, CDR2 SYGVKD. The CDR3 nucleotides are TGTGCCGTCCTTGAGACCCAGTACTTC. This translates into CAVLETQYF.

This chain connects TRBV2 to TRBJ1-2; 7 bases map to TRBD1. Germline loops: CDR1 SNHLY, CDR2 FYNNEI. V trimming: 4 bases; J trimming: 6 bases; junction bases outside the gene matches: 2. This CDR3 has 12 amino acids. Written as DNA, the CDR3 is TGTGCCAGCAGTGTAACAGGGGATGGCTACACCTTC. This translates into CASSVTGDGYTF.

This clone was recorded only once. The V gene is TRBV5-6, the J gene TRBJ1-2; 7 positions agree with TRBD1. Losses at the gene ends were 0 bases for V and 5 bases for J; bases not matched to a gene: 4. The CDR3 covers 14 residues. Germline V gene data show CDR1 as SGHDT and CDR2 as YYEEEE. The CDR3 coding sequence is TGTGCCAGCAGCTTGGGAGGGGGCAGTTATGGCTACACCTTC. This codes for CASSLGGGSYGYTF.

The V gene is TRBV4-3, the J gene TRBJ1-2; 12 bases are a match to TRBD1. This CDR3 region has 17 residues. CDR1 LGHNA and CDR2 YSLEER come from the germline V gene. The ends lost 0 bases at V and 6 bases at J; junction bases unmatched: 8. The CDR3 DNA reads TGCGCCAGCAGCCAAGATCCCGGGACAGGGGGCGCACATGGCTACACCTTC. Protein sequence: CASSQDPGTGGAHGYTF.